This entry lists 23 T cell receptor beta chains sequenced from one sample in a study of T-cell reconstitution after alpha-beta-depleted transplantation in children. Researchers prepared the TCRbeta library using unique molecular identifiers, the study reports. From the PCR reads, TCRdb called clonotypes with MiXCR, one entry per CDR3 protein. The data show about 460,000 distinct CDR3 sequences, roughly a tenth seen once. The starting material was PBMCs, obtained before TCRalphabeta/CD19-depleted stem cell transplant. The receptors derive from a child aged 2-15 years with inherited bone marrow failure, due to receive a stem cell transplant.

This clonotype was observed at least ten times. The chain employs TRBV27 and TRBJ1-1; D is perhaps TRBD1 (6 bases). Germline V gene sequence: CDR1 MNHEY, CDR2 SMNVEV (reference sequence). The CDR3 spans 13 residues. V gave up 6 bases and J gave up 5 bases, with 13 bases separating them. CDR3 DNA sequence: TGTGCCAGCAGCTCTACAGGGACGACTGAAGCTTTCTTT. It specifies CASSSTGTTEAFF.

This clonotype was seen many times. V gene TRBV3-1 combines with J gene TRBJ1-2; possibly TRBD1 for D (6 bases). Germline CDR1 LGHDT, CDR2 YNNKEL (reference sequence). The CDR3 has 15 amino acids. Trimming shortened V by 1 base and J by 3 bases, and 12 bases separated the two germline ends. The CDR3 DNA reads TGTGCCAGCAGCCAAGGGACACAGGGTCACTATGGCTACACCTTC. Its translation: CASSQGTQGHYGYTF. The full variable domain, with the rest looked up from reference TRBV3-1 and TRBJ1-2, is DTAVSQTPKYLVTQMGNDKSIKCEQNLGHDTMYWYKQDSKKFLKIMFSYNNKELIINETVPNRFSPKSPDKAHLNLHINSLELGDSAVYFCASSQGTQGHYGYTFGSGTRLTVV.

The DNA for the CDR3 is TGTGCCAGCAGCTGGGGGCCGATAGACGACACTGAAGCTTTCTTT. This encodes CASSWGPIDDTEAFF. This sequence joins TRBV5-6 and TRBJ1-1; weak D call: TRBD1 (6 bases). This CDR3 contains 15 residues. Trimming took off 3 bases at V and 3 bases at J, with 15 bases between the two ends. Germline V gives CDR1 SGHDT, CDR2 YYEEEE.

A few counts support this clonotype. The rearrangement links TRBV12-5 to TRBJ2-2, with 9 bases matching TRBD2. Germline V gives CDR1 LGHNT, CDR2 FRNRAP. V lost 6 bases to trimming and J lost 3 bases; unmatched junction nucleotides: 5. CDR3 size: 15 residues. CDR3 bases: TGTGCTAGTGGCGCCAGCGGGAGGCACACCGGGGAGCTGTTTTTT. Encoded protein: CASGASGRHTGELFF.

The gene calls are TRBV15 and TRBJ1-3; possibly TRBD1 for D (6 bases). There are 14 residues in the CDR3. Between the trimmed V and J ends, which lost 4 bases and 4 bases, there was a span of 11 bases. The V gene's germline CDR1 is LNHNV and CDR2 YYDKDF (reference sequence). This chain's CDR3 is CATSIGGPGNTIYF. CDR3 DNA sequence: TGTGCCACCAGCATAGGGGGGCCCGGAAACACCATATATTTT.

This clonotype has at least ten counts. The rearrangement uses TRBV4-3 and TRBJ2-1; D tentatively fits TRBD1 or TRBD2 (5 bases each). The V end was cut by 1 base, the J end by 4 bases, with 8 bases between. Germline CDR1 LGHNA, CDR2 YSLEER. The CDR3 is 14 residues long. The CDR3 sequence: CASSQGGNYNEQFF. The CDR3 bases are TGCGCCAGCAGCCAAGGGGGGAATTACAATGAGCAGTTCTTC.

In its sample, this clonotype was seen a few times. V and J are TRBV4-3 and TRBJ2-2; 9 bases agree with TRBD2. The CDR3 contains 17 residues. CDR1 LGHNA and CDR2 YSLEER come from the germline V gene. J gave up 1 base and V 3 bases, and 6 bases lay outside the gene matches. The CDR3 bases are TGCGCCAGCAGCCACCCGGGACTAGCCCTGAACACCGGGGAGCTGTTTTTT. This sequence encodes CASSHPGLALNTGELFF.

This clonotype has a count of ten or more. V and J are TRBV18 and TRBJ1-1; TRBD1 might be the D (6 bases). The CDR3 has 16 amino acids. CDR1 KGHSH and CDR2 LQKENI come from the germline V gene. Trimming removed 0 bases at V and 4 bases at J, with 15 bases between. CDR3 amino acids: CASSPPNRVKSTEAFF. The CDR3 DNA reads as TGTGCCAGCTCACCACCCAACAGGGTGAAAAGCACTGAAGCTTTCTTT.

The chain joins TRBV7-2 to TRBJ2-7; 11 nucleotides align to TRBD1. This CDR3 has 15 residues. Looked up from germline, CDR1 is SGHTA and CDR2 is FQGNSA. Losses at the gene ends were 5 bases for V and 3 bases for J; bases not matched to a gene: 6. DNA for the CDR3: TGTGCCAGCAGCCGTTCCGGGACAGGGGGCTACGAGCAGTACTTC. Translating gives CASSRSGTGGYEQYF.

This clonotype occurred many times. The rearrangement uses TRBV12-3 or TRBV12-4 and TRBJ2-7; the D call may be TRBD1 or TRBD2 (6 bases each). V was clipped by 3 bases and J by 3 bases, with 15 bases between them. This CDR3 region has 15 residues. CDR3: CASSFLEGGNYEQYF. CDR3 coding DNA: TGTGCCAGCAGTTTCTTGGAGGGGGGCAACTACGAGCAGTACTTC.

The CDR3 is CASSLDGGTVLYEQYF. The CDR3 DNA reads TGTGCCAGCAGCTTAGACGGAGGGACAGTTCTCTACGAGCAGTACTTC. The rearrangement uses TRBV7-8 and TRBJ2-7, with D perhaps TRBD1 (7 bases). Trimming pared 1 base from V and 3 bases from J, leaving 16 bases between. The CDR3 spans 16 residues. Germline CDR1 SGHVS, CDR2 FQNEAQ.

This clonotype has a count of ten or more. This sequence joins TRBV5-1 and TRBJ2-1, with 12 bases aligning to TRBD2. The CDR3 spans 13 residues. Germline V gene lookup returns CDR1 SGHRS and CDR2 YFSETQ. V dropped 5 bases and J dropped 7; count of bases not matched to a gene: 1. The CDR3 reads CASSGTSGNEQFF. CDR3 sequence (DNA): TGCGCCAGCAGTGGGACTAGCGGGAATGAGCAGTTCTTC.

Many counts were recorded for this clonotype. V and J are TRBV6-1 and TRBJ1-5; D is unresolved. This CDR3 spans 18 amino acids. V shed 0 bases and J shed 3 bases, with 18 bases lying between them. From germline, CDR1 is MNHNS and CDR2 SASEGT. The CDR3 loop is CASSEAFILIYSNQPQHF. CDR3 coding DNA: TGTGCCAGCAGTGAAGCCTTCATTCTCATTTATTCCAATCAGCCCCAGCATTTT.

This clonotype was seen repeatedly, ten times or more. The chain couples TRBV7-2 to TRBJ2-5; the D gene is possibly TRBD1 (6 bases). This CDR3 region has 14 residues. V lost 4 bases and J 3 bases, leaving 12 bases between the germline ends. Germline lookup yields CDR1 SGHTA and CDR2 FQGNSA. CDR3 nucleotide sequence: TGTGCCAGCAGCTATCAGGGGATGGAAGAGACCCAGTACTTC. This codes for CASSYQGMEETQYF.

The sample holds many counts of this clonotype. V usage is TRBV10-3 and J usage is TRBJ2-1; 8 nucleotides line up with TRBD2. Germline trimming cut 7 bases from V and 4 bases from J; bases unmatched to any gene: 3. From germline, CDR1 is ENHRY and CDR2 SYGVKD. This CDR3 region has 13 residues. The CDR3: CAINREGYNEQFF. The CDR3 region has the DNA TGTGCCATCAATCGGGAGGGTTACAATGAGCAGTTCTTC.

This clonotype was seen many times. The chain carries TRBV7-8 and TRBJ2-1, with D possibly matching TRBD2 (5 bases). The CDR3 consists of 13 residues. With 1 base removed from V and 8 bases from J, the gap between germline ends came to 9 bases. CDR1 is SGHVS and CDR2 is FQNEAQ in the germline V gene. CDR3 amino acids: CASSLGEIHEQFF. CDR3 in DNA: TGTGCCAGCAGCTTAGGGGAGATCCATGAGCAGTTCTTC.

This clonotype turned up a few times. The chain joins TRBV6-5 to TRBJ2-2, with 8 bases lining up with TRBD2. Germline V gene lookup returns CDR1 MNHEY and CDR2 SVGAGI. The CDR3 runs 17 residues. The V segment lost 0 bases and the J segment 2 bases; nucleotides outside the gene matches: 5. The DNA of the CDR3 is TGTGCCAGCAGTTACTCGCTAATAGCGGGAAACACCGGGGAGCTGTTTTTT. Its protein product is CASSYSLIAGNTGELFF.

This clonotype was counted ten times or more. V usage is TRBV5-1 and J usage is TRBJ1-5; no clear D gene. V lost 4 bases to trimming and J lost 3 bases, with 8 bases between them. CDR3 length equals 13 residues. The V gene's germline CDR1 is SGHRS and CDR2 YFSETQ. This CDR3 is CASSARPNQPQHF. The CDR3 bases are TGCGCCAGCAGCGCAAGACCCAATCAGCCCCAGCATTTT.

This clonotype came up many times. The chain joins TRBV29-1 to TRBJ1-4; D gene ambiguous. The V gene lost 4 bases and the J gene lost 4 bases, with 16 bases spanning the gap. CDR3 size: 15 residues. Germline lookup yields CDR1 SQVTM and CDR2 ANQGSEA. For the CDR3, the DNA is TGCAGCGTTGCCGACCTTACGGGATTTAATGAAAAACTGTTTTTT. The encoded protein is CSVADLTGFNEKLFF.

V usage is TRBV5-1 and J usage is TRBJ2-7; D may be TRBD1 or TRBD2 (5 bases each). CDR1 and CDR2 (germline): SGHRS, YFSETQ. The CDR3 covers 16 residues. The V gene lost 5 bases and the J gene lost 0 bases, with 18 bases spanning the gap. The CDR3 DNA follows: TGCGCCAGCAGGTTTGGGGACCGGGACGTCTCCTACGAGCAGTACTTC. Its translation: CASRFGDRDVSYEQYF.

Ten or more counts support this clonotype. The rearrangement links TRBV5-1 to TRBJ1-1, with D tentatively TRBD1 (5 bases). The germline gives CDR1 SGHRS, CDR2 YFSETQ. Trimming removed 0 bases from V and 1 base from J, with 10 bases in between. The CDR3 has 15 amino acids. CDR3 residues: CASSLERGWNTEAFF. In DNA, the CDR3 is TGCGCCAGCAGCTTGGAAAGGGGATGGAACACTGAAGCTTTCTTT.

This clonotype was seen more than once but under ten times. This chain uses TRBV27 with TRBJ2-7; D is uncertain. The CDR3 totals 16 residues. Germline V CDR1 and CDR2: MNHEY, SMNVEV (reference sequence). Trimming cost V 2 bases and J 7 bases, with 21 bases left between them. The chain's CDR3 is CASSLGTVSNLREQYF. CDR3 nucleotide sequence: TGTGCCAGCAGTTTAGGTACAGTGAGTAACCTTCGGGAGCAGTACTTC.

Only a few counts were recorded for this clonotype. V and J are TRBV20-1 and TRBJ2-1; 12 bases agree with TRBD2. The CDR3 spans 19 residues. Germline V gene data show CDR1 as DFQATT and CDR2 as SNEGSKA (reference sequence). V lost 3 bases to trimming and J lost 8 bases; unmatched junction nucleotides: 20. The CDR3 DNA reads as TGCAGTGCTAGTGGTCTAGCGGGAGGGCAGGTTTTCAGTTTCGATGAGCAGTTCTTC. Its translation is CSASGLAGGQVFSFDEQFF.